A single sample is the source of the 6 T cell receptor beta chains below, sequenced in a study of regulatory T cells in long-lasting Graves disease (dated by TCRdb to the early 2020s). Libraries came from multiplex PCR. The data were produced on an Illumina HiSeq 4000. iRepertoire HTBI primers and Arm-PCR amplification of CDR3 regions were used to construct TCR beta libraries. TCRdb cleaned the public reads at Q25 with fastp, built clones with MiXCR and kept in-frame beta chains. Each CDR3 protein gets just one entry, which takes the most common genes and DNA from the rows behind it. The sample yields around 470,000 distinct CDR3 sequences; 14% were counted once. The ten top clones hold 17% of the sample. The time point label of this sample denotes: newly diagnosed GD, antithyroid drugs for less than 3 months. RNA was extracted from PBMCs in TRIzol for both TCR sequencing and RNA sequencing. These same data were also listed under a study on T cells in Graves' hyperthyroidism and ophthalmopathy.

Here the sequenced sample was peripheral blood mononuclear cells (PBMCs), taken at new diagnosis, from a patient treated with antithyroid drugs. These receptors all come from a woman in her forties or fifties with Graves disease. Donor details come from another sample of the same person, matched by shared clones.

Concerning this clonotype: A much larger clonotype is one base distant, so this may be a read error. Here the CDR3 DNA reads TGTGCCAGCAGTGAAGCAGGCGGGAGGGCCGGGTTCGAGGAGCAGTTCTTC. It is translated as CASSEAGGRAGFEEQFF. This chain connects TRBV6-1 to TRBJ2-1; 9 bases fit TRBD2. Trimming took 0 bases from V and 10 from J; bases not matched to a gene: 13. Germline V lookup: CDR1 MNHNS, CDR2 SASEGT. The CDR3 extends over 17 amino acids.

The chain carries TRBV11-1 and TRBJ1-2, with D possibly being TRBD1 (5 bases). CDR3 size: 19 residues. The germline V gene encodes CDR1 SGHAT and CDR2 FQDESV (reference sequence). The V gene lost 3 bases and the J gene lost 2 bases, with 25 bases spanning the gap. DNA for the CDR3: TGTGCCAGCAGCTTGTTTATATCTTCGGGACGGCTAACCAACTATGGCTACACCTTC. Its protein is CASSLFISSGRLTNYGYTF.

The chain couples TRBV9 to TRBJ1-4; 7 positions agree with TRBD1. Germline loops: CDR1 SGDLS, CDR2 YYNGEE. The CDR3 covers 15 residues. J was trimmed by 6 bases and V by 3 bases; bases with no gene match: 8. DNA of the CDR3: TGTGCCAGCAGCGCCTCCGGGACAGCCTATGAAAAACTGTTTTTT. Protein: CASSASGTAYEKLFF. The full variable domain, completed using reference TRBV9 and TRBJ1-4, is DSGVTQTPKHLITATGQRVTLRCSPRSGDLSVYWYQQSLDQGLQFLIQYYNGEERAKGNILERFSAQQFPDLHSELNLSSLELGDSALYFCASSASGTAYEKLFFGSGTQLSVL.

This clonotype has just a few counts. The V call is TRBV19, the J call TRBJ2-1; D is perhaps TRBD1 (7 bases). Germline-derived CDR1 and CDR2 are LNHDA and SQIVND (reference sequence). The CDR3 runs 17 residues. With 4 bases removed from V and 6 bases from J, the gap between germline ends came to 22 bases. The CDR3 here is CASSTRDRMSGSNEQFF. The CDR3, as DNA: TGTGCCAGTAGTACCCGGGACAGAATGTCCGGGAGCAATGAGCAGTTCTTC.

The chain joins TRBV3-1 to TRBJ1-4; 7 bases line up with TRBD1. The CDR3 runs to 15 residues. Germline-derived CDR1 and CDR2 are LGHDT and YNNKEL (reference sequence). With V trimmed by 2 bases and J by 2 bases, 2 bases remained unmatched. The CDR3: CASSQTGQTNEKLFF. CDR3 in DNA: TGTGCCAGCAGCCAAACGGGACAGACTAATGAAAAACTGTTTTTT.

This clonotype was seen more than once but under ten times. This rearrangement joins TRBV7-3 to TRBJ1-2, with 8 bases aligning to TRBD1. J gave up 6 bases and V 2 bases, and 2 bases lay outside the gene matches. CDR1 is SGHTA, CDR2 FQGTGA, per germline. The CDR3 spans 13 residues. This CDR3 reads CASSLEDRDGYTF. CDR3 DNA: TGTGCCAGCAGCTTAGAGGACAGGGATGGCTACACCTTC.